These 20 T cell receptor beta chains originate from one sample sequenced in a study of PD-1 blockade in classical Hodgkin lymphoma. No patient escaped relapse after autologous stem cell transplantation, and brentuximab vedotin exposure varied. Sequencing was performed with immunoSEQ multiplex PCR; in TCRdb, only in-frame clones are kept and a portion is missing. The sample holds some 38,000 clones; 75% to 85% are singletons and the top ten take 10% to 11%. Sequenced here: peripheral blood mononuclear cells (PBMCs), sampled at baseline. These receptors were collected from a human donor with classical Hodgkin lymphoma.

This clone was observed a handful of times. The chain recombines TRBV5-1 with TRBJ2-1, with 8 bases identical to TRBD2. V trimming: 0 bases; J trimming: 7 bases; junction bases outside the gene matches: 6. In germline, CDR1 is SGHRS, CDR2 YFSETQ. There are 15 residues in the CDR3. As DNA, the CDR3 is TGCGCCAGCAGCTTGGGAGCGGGAGAATGGAATGAGCAGTTCTTC. Translated, it gives CASSLGAGEWNEQFF.

V and J are TRBV27 and TRBJ2-1, with 14 bases fitting TRBD2. Germline CDR1 is MNHEY and CDR2 is SMNVEV (reference sequence). The trim removed 6 bases at V and 3 bases at J, leaving 7 bases unmatched. The CDR3 totals 17 residues. Written as DNA, the CDR3 is TGTGCCAGCAGCTGGGGACTAGCGGGAGATGTCTACAATGAGCAGTTCTTC. Protein product: CASSWGLAGDVYNEQFF.

This CDR3 is CAARQTGVGEAFF. CDR3 bases: TGTGCAGCCCGGCAGACAGGGGTTGGTGAAGCTTTCTTT. The V gene is TRBV27, the J gene TRBJ1-1; 8 bases are a match to TRBD1. The germline gives CDR1 MNHEY, CDR2 SMNVEV (reference sequence). The CDR3 loop spans 13 amino acids.

The V and J genes are TRBV5-6 and TRBJ2-1; 8 nucleotides match TRBD2. CDR3 length: 13 amino acids. Germline V gives CDR1 SGHDT, CDR2 YYEEEE. After removal of 3 bases from V and 6 bases from J, the junction contained 2 bases not matched to a gene. The CDR3 is CASSYGGVNEQFF. Here the CDR3 DNA reads TGTGCCAGCAGCTACGGGGGGGTCAATGAGCAGTTCTTC.

The chain links TRBV19 to TRBJ1-5; D call uncertain. V was trimmed by 5 bases and J by 1 base, leaving 15 bases between them. CDR3 size: 16 residues. CDR1 and CDR2 (germline): LNHDA, SQIVND (reference sequence). Written as DNA, the CDR3 is TGTGCCAGTAGTCGGTTAGGGCCCGCCAGCAATCAGCCCCAGCATTTT. Amino acids: CASSRLGPASNQPQHF.

CDR3 region: CASSRGGQQETQYF. CDR3 DNA sequence: TGCGCCAGCAGCCGAGGGGGCCAACAAGAGACCCAGTACTTC. The J gene is TRBJ2-5, the V gene TRBV5-1, with 7 bases matching TRBD1. Trimming took 4 bases from V and 2 from J; bases not matched to a gene: 5. The CDR3 loop spans 14 amino acids. Germline CDR1 is SGHRS and CDR2 is YFSETQ. The complete variable domain, with remaining parts taken from reference TRBV5-1 and TRBJ2-5, reads KAGVTQTPRYLIKTRGQQVTLSCSPISGHRSVSWYQQTPGQGLQFLFEYFSETQRNKGNFPGRFSGRQFSNSRSEMNVSTLELGDSALYLCASSRGGQQETQYFGPGTRLLVL.

This chain joins TRBV5-1 and TRBJ2-5; 11 positions agree with TRBD1. This CDR3 is built from 15 residues. The J segment lost 4 bases and the V segment lost 4 bases, leaving 6 bases of the junction unmatched. Germline lookup yields CDR1 SGHRS and CDR2 YFSETQ. DNA of the CDR3: TGCGCCAGCAGCCGGACAGGGGGCGGGGGAGAGACCCAGTACTTC. It is translated as CASSRTGGGGETQYF.

The chain links TRBV6-6 to TRBJ2-2; D is possibly TRBD1 (7 bases). Trimming shortened V by 6 bases and J by 2 bases, and 13 bases separated the two germline ends. CDR3 length: 15 amino acids. Germline loops: CDR1 MNHNY, CDR2 SVGAGI (reference sequence). This CDR3 reads CASSRRGRNTGELFF. DNA of the CDR3: TGTGCCAGCAGCAGGAGGGGGCGCAACACCGGGGAGCTGTTTTTT.

V gene TRBV6-6 combines with J gene TRBJ1-4, with D hard to call. Germline V gives CDR1 MNHNY, CDR2 SVGAGI (reference sequence). The CDR3 totals 11 residues. V was pared by 5 bases and J by 7 bases, with 5 bases between. The CDR3 sequence: CASSAREKLFF. The CDR3 DNA follows: TGTGCCAGCAGTGCCCGTGAAAAACTGTTTTTT.

The J gene is TRBJ1-3, the V gene TRBV7-8, with 9 bases lining up with TRBD1. V shed 7 bases, J shed 5 bases, and the junction held 9 bases outside the gene matches. Germline CDR1 reads SGHVS; CDR2 reads FQNEAQ. The CDR3 covers 15 residues. The CDR3 sequence: CASKGGQGTRNTIYF. The CDR3 bases are TGTGCCAGCAAAGGCGGACAGGGGACAAGAAACACCATATATTTT.

The chain has TRBV28 and TRBJ1-4, with 8 bases aligning to TRBD1. CDR1 and CDR2 (germline): MDHEN, SYDVKM. CDR3 length equals 14 residues. V dropped 4 bases and J dropped 4; count of bases not matched to a gene: 2. This CDR3 reads CASSSGGDNEKLFF. The CDR3 region has the DNA TGTGCCAGCAGTTCAGGGGGCGATAATGAAAAACTGTTTTTT.

This chain connects TRBV6-1 to TRBJ2-1, with no clear D. V dropped 8 bases and J dropped 6 bases, with 20 bases sitting between them. This CDR3 spans 15 amino acids. Germline V gives CDR1 MNHNS, CDR2 SASEGT. This chain's CDR3 is CASWYTYLVSNEQFF. The CDR3 bases are TGTGCCAGCTGGTATACCTACTTGGTGAGCAATGAGCAGTTCTTC.

This chain connects TRBV18 to TRBJ1-3; D uncertain. Trimming took 3 bases from V and 0 from J, leaving 12 bases between them. There are 16 residues in the CDR3. Germline-derived CDR1 and CDR2 are KGHSH and LQKENI. The CDR3 sequence is CASSPQSQISGNTIYF. As DNA, the CDR3 is TGTGCCAGCTCACCCCAAAGCCAGATCTCTGGAAACACCATATATTTT.

The chain employs TRBV5-1 and TRBJ2-2, with D possibly being TRBD1 (5 bases). The CDR3 is 15 amino acids. In germline, CDR1 is SGHRS, CDR2 YFSETQ. With 4 bases removed from V and 5 bases from J, the gap between germline ends came to 15 bases. CDR3: CASSAPDSSTGELFF. Here the CDR3 DNA reads TGCGCCAGCAGCGCCCCCGACAGTTCTACCGGGGAGCTGTTTTTT.

This CDR3 is CASSLPTGIYGYTF. In nucleotides, the CDR3 is TGCGCCAGCAGCCTCCCGACAGGGATCTATGGCTACACCTTC. V and J are TRBV4-1 and TRBJ1-2, with 7 bases identical to TRBD1. Trimming at V came to 4 bases and at J to 4 bases, leaving 6 bases not matched to a gene. Germline V gene data show CDR1 as MGHRA and CDR2 as YSYEKL. There are 14 residues in the CDR3.

This chain links TRBV10-3 with TRBJ2-1, with 8 bases fitting TRBD1. This CDR3 has 17 residues. J lost 6 bases, V lost 0 bases, and 10 bases had no gene match. The germline V gene has CDR1 ENHRY and CDR2 SYGVKD. The CDR3 nucleotides read TGTGCCATCAGTGAGTCTACACGGACAGGGAAGTTCAATGAGCAGTTCTTC. Translation: CAISESTRTGKFNEQFF.

This chain joins TRBV7-9 and TRBJ1-6, with D possibly being TRBD1 (6 bases). The CDR3 covers 15 residues. Deletions cut 0 bases from V and 10 bases from J, with 13 bases between. CDR1 SEHNR and CDR2 FQNEAQ come from the germline V gene (reference sequence). The CDR3 bases are TGTGCCAGCAGCTTAGCCGGCCCAGGGGTCTCACCCCTCCACTTT. As protein: CASSLAGPGVSPLHF.

In this sample, this clone turned up once. The chain joins TRBV11-2 to TRBJ2-7, with 11 nucleotides matching TRBD1. V trimming: 2 bases; J trimming: 6 bases; junction bases outside the gene matches: 9. This CDR3 spans 16 amino acids. Germline V gives CDR1 SGHAT, CDR2 FQNNGV. CDR3 DNA: TGTGCCAGCAGCTTATTCCCCCTAGGGACAGGGGGCGAGCAGTACTTC. Translation gives CASSLFPLGTGGEQYF. Using reference TRBV11-2 and TRBJ2-7 for the parts outside the CDR3, the full variable domain is EAGVAQSPRYKIIEKRQSVAFWCNPISGHATLYWYQQILGQGPKLLIQFQNNGVVDDSQLPKDRFSAERLKGVDSTLKIQPAKLEDSAVYLCASSLFPLGTGGEQYFGPGTRLTVT.

V usage is TRBV6-4 and J usage is TRBJ1-1; 9 nucleotides agree with TRBD1. The CDR3 has 14 amino acids. CDR1 is MRHNA and CDR2 is SNTAGT in the germline V gene. The V segment lost 7 bases and the J segment 4 bases; nucleotides outside the gene matches: 7. CDR3 amino acids: CASNTDRGSTEAFF. The CDR3 DNA follows: TGTGCCAGCAACACGGACAGGGGAAGCACTGAAGCTTTCTTT.

This sequence joins TRBV28 and TRBJ2-6; weak D call: TRBD1 (6 bases). The CDR3 is 15 amino acids. V lost 2 bases and J lost 2, with 7 bases in between. Looked up from germline, CDR1 is MDHEN and CDR2 is SYDVKM. The CDR3 coding sequence is TGTGCCAGCAGTTTAGGGGGCACTGGGGCCAACGTCCTGACTTTC. Residues: CASSLGGTGANVLTF.